This T cell receptor beta chain was retrieved from a study of graft-versus-host responses after intestinal transplantation. TCRdb keeps only in-frame clones here, not all; method: immunoSEQ multiplex PCR. The table records about 25,000 clones, 94% of them present only once. The CDR3 loop spans 16 amino acids. The germline CDR1 and CDR2 sequences are KGHSH and LQKENI. The V and J ends lost 1 base and 10 bases respectively, with 20 bases between them. Points from the study as a whole: Early post-transplant falls in HvG clones accompanied the peak levels of circulating GvH clones.

Points on this clone: What it binds is not known.

This specimen was PBMCs, taken 156 days after intestinal transplant. The chain couples TRBV18 to TRBJ1-5; D is uncertain. The sequence was collected from a human patient who received an intestinal transplant, so some T cells may come from the graft donor. In DNA form, the CDR3 reads TGTGCCAGCTCACCACGTAGAGACACCCTAATCAGCCCCCAGCATTTT. The encoded protein is CASSPRRDTLISPQHF.